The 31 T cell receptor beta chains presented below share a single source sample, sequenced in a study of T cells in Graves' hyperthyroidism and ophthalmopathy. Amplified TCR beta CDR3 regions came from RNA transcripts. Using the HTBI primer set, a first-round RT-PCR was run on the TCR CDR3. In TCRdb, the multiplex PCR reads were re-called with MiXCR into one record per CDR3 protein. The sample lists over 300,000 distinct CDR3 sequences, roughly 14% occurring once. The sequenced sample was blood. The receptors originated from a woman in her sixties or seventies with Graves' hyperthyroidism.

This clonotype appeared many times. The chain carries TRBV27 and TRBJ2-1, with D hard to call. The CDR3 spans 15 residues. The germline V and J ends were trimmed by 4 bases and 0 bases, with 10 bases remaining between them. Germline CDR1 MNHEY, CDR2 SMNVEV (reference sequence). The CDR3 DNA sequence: TGTGCCAGCAGTTCAGACATGAACTCCTACAATGAGCAGTTCTTC. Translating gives CASSSDMNSYNEQFF.

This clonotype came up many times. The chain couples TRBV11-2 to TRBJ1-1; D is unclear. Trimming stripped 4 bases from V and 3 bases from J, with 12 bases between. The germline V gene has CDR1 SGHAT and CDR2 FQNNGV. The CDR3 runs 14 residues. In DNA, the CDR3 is TGTGCCAGCAGCTCCCGCCCGGCTGACACTGAAGCTTTCTTT. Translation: CASSSRPADTEAFF. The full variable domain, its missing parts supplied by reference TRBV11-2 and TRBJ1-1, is EAGVAQSPRYKIIEKRQSVAFWCNPISGHATLYWYQQILGQGPKLLIQFQNNGVVDDSQLPKDRFSAERLKGVDSTLKIQPAKLEDSAVYLCASSSRPADTEAFFGQGTRLTVV.

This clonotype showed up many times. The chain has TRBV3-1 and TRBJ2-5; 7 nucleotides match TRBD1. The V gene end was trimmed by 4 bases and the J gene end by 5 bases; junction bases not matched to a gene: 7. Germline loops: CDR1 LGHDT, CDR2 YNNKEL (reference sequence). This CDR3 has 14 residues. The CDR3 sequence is CASSPTGDPETQYF. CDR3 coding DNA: TGTGCCAGCAGCCCCACAGGGGATCCGGAGACCCAGTACTTC.

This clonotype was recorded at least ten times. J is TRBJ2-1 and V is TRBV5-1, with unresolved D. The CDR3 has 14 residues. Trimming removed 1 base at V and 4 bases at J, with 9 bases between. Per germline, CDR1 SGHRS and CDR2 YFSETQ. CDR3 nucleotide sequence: TGCGCCAGCAGCTTGCGACTGAATTACAATGAGCAGTTCTTC. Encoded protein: CASSLRLNYNEQFF.

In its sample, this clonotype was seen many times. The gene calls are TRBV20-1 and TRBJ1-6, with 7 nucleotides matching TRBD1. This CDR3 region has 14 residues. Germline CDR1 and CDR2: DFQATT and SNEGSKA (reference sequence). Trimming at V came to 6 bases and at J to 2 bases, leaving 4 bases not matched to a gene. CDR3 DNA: TGCAGTGCACATCAGGGGGCCTATAATTCACCCCTCCACTTT. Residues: CSAHQGAYNSPLHF.

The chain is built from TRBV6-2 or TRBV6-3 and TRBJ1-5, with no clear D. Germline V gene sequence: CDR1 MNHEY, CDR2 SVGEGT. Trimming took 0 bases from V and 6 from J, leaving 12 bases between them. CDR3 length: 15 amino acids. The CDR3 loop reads CASSYSSRGRQPQHF. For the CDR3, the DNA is TGTGCCAGCAGTTACTCGAGTCGAGGCCGTCAGCCCCAGCATTTT.

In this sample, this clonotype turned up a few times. The CDR3 DNA reads TGTGCCAGCAGTTACTCGCCCAGCGGGGTAGCCAAAAACATTCAGTACTTC. Amino acid sequence: CASSYSPSGVAKNIQYF. The rearrangement joins TRBV6-6 to TRBJ2-4; 7 positions agree with TRBD2. Germline CDR1 and CDR2: MNHNY and SVGAGI (reference sequence). The CDR3 covers 17 residues. Losses at the gene ends were 0 bases for V and 0 bases for J; bases not matched to a gene: 5.

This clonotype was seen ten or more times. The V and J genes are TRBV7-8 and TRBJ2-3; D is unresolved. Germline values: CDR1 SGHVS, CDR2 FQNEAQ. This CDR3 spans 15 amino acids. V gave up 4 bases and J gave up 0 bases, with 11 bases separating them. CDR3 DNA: TGTGCCAGCAGCTCCCTTTTTTCTAGCACAGATACGCAGTATTTT. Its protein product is CASSSLFSSTDTQYF.

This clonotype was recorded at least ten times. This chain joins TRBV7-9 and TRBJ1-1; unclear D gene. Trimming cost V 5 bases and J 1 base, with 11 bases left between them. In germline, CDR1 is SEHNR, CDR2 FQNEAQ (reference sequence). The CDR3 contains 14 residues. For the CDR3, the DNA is TGTGCCAGCAGCCCTCTCCCCGAGAACACTGAAGCTTTCTTT. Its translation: CASSPLPENTEAFF. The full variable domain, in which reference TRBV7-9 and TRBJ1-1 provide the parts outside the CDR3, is DTGVSQNPRHKITKRGQNVTFRCDPISEHNRLYWYRQTLGQGPEFLTYFQNEAQLEKSRLLSDRFSAERPKGSFSTLEIQRTEQGDSAMYLCASSPLPENTEAFFGQGTRLTVV.

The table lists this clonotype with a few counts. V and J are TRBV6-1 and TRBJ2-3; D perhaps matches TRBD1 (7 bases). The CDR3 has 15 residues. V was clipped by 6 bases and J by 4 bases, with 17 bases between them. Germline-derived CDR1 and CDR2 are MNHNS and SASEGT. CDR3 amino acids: CASSPQGGASDTQYF. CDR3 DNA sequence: TGTGCCAGCAGCCCTCAGGGGGGAGCGTCAGATACGCAGTATTTT.

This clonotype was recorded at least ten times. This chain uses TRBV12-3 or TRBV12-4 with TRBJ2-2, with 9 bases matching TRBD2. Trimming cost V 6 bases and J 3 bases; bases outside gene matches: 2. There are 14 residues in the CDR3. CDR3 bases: TGTGCCAGCAGGAGACTAGCGGACACCGGGGAGCTGTTTTTT. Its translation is CASRRLADTGELFF.

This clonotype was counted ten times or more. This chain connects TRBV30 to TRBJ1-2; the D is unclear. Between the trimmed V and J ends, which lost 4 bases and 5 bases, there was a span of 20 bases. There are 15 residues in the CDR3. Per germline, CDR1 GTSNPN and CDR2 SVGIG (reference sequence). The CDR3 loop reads CAWKSTTALLYGYTF. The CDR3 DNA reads TGTGCCTGGAAATCGACGACGGCGTTGTTATATGGCTACACCTTC.

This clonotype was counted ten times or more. CDR3 amino acids: CASSYLFYEQYF. The CDR3 coding sequence is TGTGCCAGCAGCTACCTTTTCTACGAGCAGTACTTC. This rearrangement joins TRBV2 to TRBJ2-7; D gene unclear. The CDR3 loop spans 12 amino acids. The ends were cut back, 6 bases at V and 3 bases at J, with 9 bases in the middle. The germline V gene has CDR1 SNHLY and CDR2 FYNNEI.

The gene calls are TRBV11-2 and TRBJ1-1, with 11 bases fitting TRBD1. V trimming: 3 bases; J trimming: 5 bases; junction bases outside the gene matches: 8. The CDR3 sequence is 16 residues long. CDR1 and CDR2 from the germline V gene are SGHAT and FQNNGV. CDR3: CASSLAPGQGGTEAFF. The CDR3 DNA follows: TGTGCCAGCAGCTTGGCCCCGGGACAGGGGGGGACTGAAGCTTTCTTT.

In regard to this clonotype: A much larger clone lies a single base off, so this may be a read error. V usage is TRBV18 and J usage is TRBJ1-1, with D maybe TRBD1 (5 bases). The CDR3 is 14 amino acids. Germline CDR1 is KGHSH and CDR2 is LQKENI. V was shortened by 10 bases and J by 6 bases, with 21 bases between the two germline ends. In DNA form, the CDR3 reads TGTGCCACCCGATGTTCGGGGGAAGGACCTGAAGCTTTCTTT. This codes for CATRCSGEGPEAFF.

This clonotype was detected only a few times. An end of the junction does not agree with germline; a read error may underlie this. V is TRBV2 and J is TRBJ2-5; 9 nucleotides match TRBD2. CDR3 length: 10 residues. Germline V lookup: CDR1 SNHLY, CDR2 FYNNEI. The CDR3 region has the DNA TGTGCCAGCAAGGGGACTAGCCACAACTTC. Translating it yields CASKGTSHNF.

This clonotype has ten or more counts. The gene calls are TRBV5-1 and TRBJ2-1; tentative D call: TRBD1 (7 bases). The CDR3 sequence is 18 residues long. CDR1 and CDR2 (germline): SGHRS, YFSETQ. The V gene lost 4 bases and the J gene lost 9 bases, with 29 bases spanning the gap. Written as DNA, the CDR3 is TGCGCCAGCAGCGCCTTGACAGGGAGACTAGTGCCCGGGAGTGAGCAGTTCTTC. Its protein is CASSALTGRLVPGSEQFF.

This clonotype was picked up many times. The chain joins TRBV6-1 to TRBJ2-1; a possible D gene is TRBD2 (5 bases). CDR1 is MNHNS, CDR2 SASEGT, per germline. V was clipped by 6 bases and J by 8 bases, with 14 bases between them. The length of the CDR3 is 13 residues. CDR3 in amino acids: CASRGVGADEQFF. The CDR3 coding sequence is TGTGCCAGCAGGGGTGTGGGAGCCGATGAGCAGTTCTTC.

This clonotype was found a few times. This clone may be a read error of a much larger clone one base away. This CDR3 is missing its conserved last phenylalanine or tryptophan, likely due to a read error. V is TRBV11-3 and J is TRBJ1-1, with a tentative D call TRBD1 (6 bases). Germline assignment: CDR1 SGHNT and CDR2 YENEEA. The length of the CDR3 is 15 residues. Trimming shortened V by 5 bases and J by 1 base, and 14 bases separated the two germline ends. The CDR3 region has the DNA TGTGCCAGCAGCCTCGGGACAATCCGGAACACTGAAGCTTTCCTT. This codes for CASSLGTIRNTEAFL.

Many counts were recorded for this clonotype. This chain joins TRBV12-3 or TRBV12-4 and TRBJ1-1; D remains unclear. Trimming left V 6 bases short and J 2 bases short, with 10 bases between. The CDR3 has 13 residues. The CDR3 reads CASSRAGNTEAFF. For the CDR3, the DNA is TGTGCCAGCAGCCGGGCCGGTAACACTGAAGCTTTCTTT.

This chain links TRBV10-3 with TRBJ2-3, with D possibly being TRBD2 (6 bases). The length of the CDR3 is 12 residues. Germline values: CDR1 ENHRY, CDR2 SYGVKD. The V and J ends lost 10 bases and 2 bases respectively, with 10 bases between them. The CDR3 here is CATSGYTDTQYF. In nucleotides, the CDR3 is TGTGCCACCAGCGGGTACACAGATACGCAGTATTTT.

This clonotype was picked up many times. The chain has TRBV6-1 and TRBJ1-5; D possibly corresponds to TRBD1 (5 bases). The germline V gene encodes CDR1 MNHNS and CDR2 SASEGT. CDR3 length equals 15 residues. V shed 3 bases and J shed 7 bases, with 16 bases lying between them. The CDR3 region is CASSDAGTAAQPQHF. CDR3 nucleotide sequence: TGTGCCAGCAGTGACGCCGGGACCGCGGCGCAGCCCCAGCATTTT.

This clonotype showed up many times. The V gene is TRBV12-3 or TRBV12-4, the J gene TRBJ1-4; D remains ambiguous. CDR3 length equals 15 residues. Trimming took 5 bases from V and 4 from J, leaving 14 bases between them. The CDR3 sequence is CASSPPGVVNEKLFF. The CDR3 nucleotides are TGTGCCAGCAGTCCCCCAGGAGTAGTTAATGAAAAACTGTTTTTT.

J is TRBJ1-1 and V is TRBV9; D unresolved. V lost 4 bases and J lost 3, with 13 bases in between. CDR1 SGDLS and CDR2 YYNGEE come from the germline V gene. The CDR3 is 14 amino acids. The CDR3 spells CASSNDLWDTEAFF. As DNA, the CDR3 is TGTGCCAGCAGCAATGACCTGTGGGACACTGAAGCTTTCTTT.

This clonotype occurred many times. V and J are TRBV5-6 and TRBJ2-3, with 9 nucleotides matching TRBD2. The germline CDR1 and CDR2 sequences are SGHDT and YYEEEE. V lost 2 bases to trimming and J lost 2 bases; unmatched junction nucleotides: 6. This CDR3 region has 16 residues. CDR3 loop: CASSLPSGRPTDTQYF. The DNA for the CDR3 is TGTGCCAGCAGCTTACCAAGCGGGAGGCCCACAGATACGCAGTATTTT. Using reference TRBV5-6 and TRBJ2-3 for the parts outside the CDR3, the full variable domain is DAGVTQSPTHLIKTRGQQVTLRCSPKSGHDTVSWYQQALGQGPQFIFQYYEEEERQRGNFPDRFSGHQFPNYSSELNVNALLLGDSALYLCASSLPSGRPTDTQYFGPGTRLTVL.

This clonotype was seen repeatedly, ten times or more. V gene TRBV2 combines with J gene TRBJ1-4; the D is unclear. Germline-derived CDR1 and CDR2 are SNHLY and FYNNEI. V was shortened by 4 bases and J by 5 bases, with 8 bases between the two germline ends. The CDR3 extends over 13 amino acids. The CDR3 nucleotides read TGTGCCAGCAGTGTGGAGTACAATGAAAAACTGTTTTTT. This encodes CASSVEYNEKLFF.

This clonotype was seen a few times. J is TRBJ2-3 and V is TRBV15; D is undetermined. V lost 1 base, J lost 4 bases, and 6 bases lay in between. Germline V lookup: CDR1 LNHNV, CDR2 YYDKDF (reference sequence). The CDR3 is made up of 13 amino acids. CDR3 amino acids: CATSRGLADTQYF. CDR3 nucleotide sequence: TGTGCCACCAGCAGAGGTTTAGCAGATACGCAGTATTTT.

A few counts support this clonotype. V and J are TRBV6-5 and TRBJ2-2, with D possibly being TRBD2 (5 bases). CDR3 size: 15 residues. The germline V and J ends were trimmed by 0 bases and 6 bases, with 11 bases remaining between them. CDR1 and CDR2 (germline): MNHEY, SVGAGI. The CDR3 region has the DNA TGTGCCAGCAGTTACTCGGGAGTTCAGGCCGGGGAGCTGTTTTTT. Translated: CASSYSGVQAGELFF.

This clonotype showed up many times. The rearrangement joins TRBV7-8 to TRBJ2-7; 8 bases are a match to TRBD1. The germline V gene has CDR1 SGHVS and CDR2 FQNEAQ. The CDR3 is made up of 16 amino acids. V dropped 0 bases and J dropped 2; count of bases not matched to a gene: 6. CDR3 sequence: CASSLAAGTGTYEQYF. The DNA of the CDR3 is TGTGCCAGCAGCTTAGCAGCCGGGACAGGCACCTACGAGCAGTACTTC.

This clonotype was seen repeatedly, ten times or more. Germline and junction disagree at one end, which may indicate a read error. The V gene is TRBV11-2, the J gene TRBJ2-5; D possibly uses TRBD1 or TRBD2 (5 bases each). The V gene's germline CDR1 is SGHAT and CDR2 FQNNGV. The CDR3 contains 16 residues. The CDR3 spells CASSSPGTAYQETRYF. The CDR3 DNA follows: TGTGCCAGCAGCTCCCCCGGGACCGCGTACCAAGAGACCCGGTACTTC.

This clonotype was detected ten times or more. CDR3 protein: CASSLARAGEQYF. The CDR3 region has the DNA TGTGCCAGCAGCTTAGCACGCGCGGGGGAGCAGTACTTC. The V call is TRBV11-3, the J call TRBJ2-7; possibly TRBD2 for D (6 bases). The germline gives CDR1 SGHNT, CDR2 YENEEA. This CDR3 comprises 13 residues. V gave up 1 base and J gave up 7 bases, with 11 bases separating them. Based on the CDR3 plus reference TRBV11-3 and TRBJ2-7, the full variable domain is EAGVVQSPRYKIIEKKQPVAFWCNPISGHNTLYWYLQNLGQGPELLIRYENEEAVDDSQLPKDRFSAERLKGVDSTLKIQPAELGDSAVYLCASSLARAGEQYFGPGTRLTVT.